This T cell receptor beta chain was sequenced for a study of T cells after yellow fever vaccination. This CDR3 has 14 residues. Germline lookup yields CDR1 DFQATT and CDR2 SNEGSKA (reference sequence). Trimming stripped 7 bases from V and 3 bases from J, with 16 bases between. TCRdb ran MiXCR on the 5' RACE reads and lists one entry per CDR3 protein. This sample yields 550,000 to 750,000 distinct CDR3 sequences, of which roughly 13% are seen a single time; over 12% belongs to the top ten. In this sample, this clonotype turned up a few times. The input for sequencing was PBMCs, taken on the day of the yellow fever booster vaccination. The sequence was obtained from a man aged 25 to 40 who received the YFV17D yellow fever vaccine. The chain couples TRBV20-1 to TRBJ2-1; D remains ambiguous. The CDR3 DNA reads as TGCAGTGGTCGCGGCGGAAGCTACTACAATGAGCAGTTCTTC. Its protein is CSGRGGSYYNEQFF.